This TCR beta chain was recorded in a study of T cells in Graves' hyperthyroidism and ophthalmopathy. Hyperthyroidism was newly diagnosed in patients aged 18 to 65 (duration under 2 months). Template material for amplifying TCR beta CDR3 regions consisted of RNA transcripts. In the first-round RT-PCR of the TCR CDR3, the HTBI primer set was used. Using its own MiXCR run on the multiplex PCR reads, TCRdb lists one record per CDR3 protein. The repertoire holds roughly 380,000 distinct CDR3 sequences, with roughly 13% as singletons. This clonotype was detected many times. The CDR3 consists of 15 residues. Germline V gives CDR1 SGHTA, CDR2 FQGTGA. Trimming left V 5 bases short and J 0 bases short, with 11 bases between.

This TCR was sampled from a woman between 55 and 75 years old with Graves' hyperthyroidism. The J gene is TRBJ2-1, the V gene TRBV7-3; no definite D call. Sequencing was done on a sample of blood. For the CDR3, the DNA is TGTGCCAGCAGCCCCGACCCGAGCTCCTACAATGAGCAGTTCTTC. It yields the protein CASSPDPSSYNEQFF.